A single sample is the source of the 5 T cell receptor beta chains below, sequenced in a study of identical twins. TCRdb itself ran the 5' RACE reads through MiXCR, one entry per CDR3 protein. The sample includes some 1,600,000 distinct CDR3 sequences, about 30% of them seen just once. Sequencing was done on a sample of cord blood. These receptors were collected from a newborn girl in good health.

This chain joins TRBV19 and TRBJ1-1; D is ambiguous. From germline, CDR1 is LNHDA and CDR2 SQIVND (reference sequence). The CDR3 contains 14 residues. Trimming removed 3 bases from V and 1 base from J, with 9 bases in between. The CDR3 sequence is CASSITRRNTEAFF. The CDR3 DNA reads TGTGCCAGTAGTATCACCCGTAGGAACACTGAAGCTTTCTTT.

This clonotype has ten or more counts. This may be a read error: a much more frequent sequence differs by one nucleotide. CDR3 protein: CASSFIYEQYF. In nucleotides, the CDR3 is TGTGCCAGCAGTTTCATCTACGAGCAGTACTTC. The J gene is TRBJ2-7, the V gene TRBV28, with D uncertain. The V gene's germline CDR1 is MDHEN and CDR2 SYDVKM. This CDR3 contains 11 residues. Trimming cost V 3 bases and J 3 bases, with 3 bases left between them.

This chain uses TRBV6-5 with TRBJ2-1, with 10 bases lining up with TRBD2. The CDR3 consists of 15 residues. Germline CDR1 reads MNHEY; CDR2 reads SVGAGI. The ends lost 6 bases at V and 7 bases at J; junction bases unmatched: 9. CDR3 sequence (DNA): TGTGCCAGCAGACAGCGGGAGGGGAACTGGAATGAGCAGTTCTTC. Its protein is CASRQREGNWNEQFF.

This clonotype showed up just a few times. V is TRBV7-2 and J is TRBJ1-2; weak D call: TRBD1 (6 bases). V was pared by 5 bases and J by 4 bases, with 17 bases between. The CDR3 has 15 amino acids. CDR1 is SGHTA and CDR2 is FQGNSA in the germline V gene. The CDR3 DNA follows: TGTGCCAGCAGCGAAAGGGGGGGAAGGGGCTATGGCTACACCTTC. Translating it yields CASSERGGRGYGYTF. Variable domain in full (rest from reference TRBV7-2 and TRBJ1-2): GAGVSQSPSNKVTEKGKDVELRCDPISGHTALYWYRQSLGQGLEFLIYFQGNSAPDKSGLPSDRFSAERTGGSVSTLTIQRTQQEDSAVYLCASSERGGRGYGYTFGSGTRLTVV.

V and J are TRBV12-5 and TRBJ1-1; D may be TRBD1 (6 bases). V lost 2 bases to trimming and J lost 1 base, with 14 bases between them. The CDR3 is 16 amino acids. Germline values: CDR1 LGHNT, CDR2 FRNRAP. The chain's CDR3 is CASGLSRQARNTEAFF. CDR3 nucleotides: TGTGCTAGTGGTTTGTCTCGACAGGCCCGGAACACTGAAGCTTTCTTT.